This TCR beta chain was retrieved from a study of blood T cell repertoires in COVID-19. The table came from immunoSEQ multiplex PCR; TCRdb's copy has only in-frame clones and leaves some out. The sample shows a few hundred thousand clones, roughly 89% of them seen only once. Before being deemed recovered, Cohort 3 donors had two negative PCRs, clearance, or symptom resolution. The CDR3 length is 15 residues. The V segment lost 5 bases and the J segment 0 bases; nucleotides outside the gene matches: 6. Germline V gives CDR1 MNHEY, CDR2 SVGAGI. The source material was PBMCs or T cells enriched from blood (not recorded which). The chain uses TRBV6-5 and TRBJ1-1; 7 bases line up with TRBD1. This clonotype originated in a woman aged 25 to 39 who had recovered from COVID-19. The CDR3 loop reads CASSRMGQLNTEAFF. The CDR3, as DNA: TGTGCCAGCAGTCGAATGGGACAGTTGAACACTGAAGCTTTCTTT.